What follows is one TCR beta chain and its context. No antigen is known for it. Among the donors, all were healthy bone marrow donors. Germline CDR1 LNHDA, CDR2 SQIVND (reference sequence). The CDR3 covers 14 residues. With V trimmed by 10 bases and J by 4 bases, 8 bases remained unmatched. The source of the sample is a study of cytomegalovirus exposure and HLA in healthy donors. Amplification used 60 Vbeta primers and 13 Jbeta primers. Only in-frame clones appear in the TCRdb table, and some are missing; sequencing was by immunoSEQ multiplex PCR. The data hold about 160,000 clones, with about 80% observed a single time. Broader study findings: In an earlier analysis, productive rearrangement rates for most beta V segments clustered near 87% or 30%. A later analysis, which compared TCR beta chains of equal frequency, found the HLA-associated ones more clonally expanded. Researchers counted around 180 TCR beta chains as cytomegalovirus-associated.

The chain combines TRBV19 with TRBJ2-7; 12 bases line up with TRBD2. What was sequenced was PBMCs. This TCR was sampled from a middle-aged man in good health and CMV-seronegative. CDR3 coding DNA: TGTGCCACCCCGGGACTAGCGGGTGAGTACGAGCAGTACTTC. This sequence encodes CATPGLAGEYEQYF.